This T cell receptor beta chain was sequenced in a study of T cell clonality in common variable immunodeficiency (dated by TCRdb to the mid-2010s). General findings and caveats noted by the study authors: Despite equal DNA input, controls averaged approximately 77,000 unique sequences per sample versus about 31,547 in CVID samples. The authors noted that sequencing repertoires of T cell subpopulations would be needed to clarify what caused the increased clonality in CVID. Reportedly, TCRbeta sequences from CVID had fewer deletions and N-nucleotide insertions, and highly modified clones with 13 or more V deletions were absent from CVID. Differences among patients in the CVID cohort limited the correlations between repertoire features and clinical complications. Fewer TCRbeta clones were shared among CVID subjects than among healthy controls (p < 0.0001). TCRbeta clonality was higher in CVID subjects than in healthy controls (t-test p = 0.018), and the increase was most characteristic of about a third of subjects.

CDR1 and CDR2, per the germline V gene, are MNHNS and SASEGT. V was cut back by 1 base and J by 2 bases, leaving a gap of 8 bases between them. Its CDR3 holds 14 amino acids, cysteine through phenylalanine. The DNA has 33 bases, all within the CDR3, and is read from base 1. CVID samples and control samples contributed equivalent amounts of genomic DNA as sequencing input. For every sample, a 60 bp segment covering the rearranged TCRbeta CDR3 region was amplified and then sequenced. The immunoSEQ assay, a bias-corrected multiplex PCR combined with high-throughput sequencing, was used to amplify TCRbeta. Under the source paper's analysis protocol: Every unique nucleotide sequence was considered a clone and was annotated with V, D and J genes, copy number and frequency. Sequences were labeled productive if in frame, and non-productive if out of frame or containing stop codons. As previously described, clonality was computed from Shannon's entropy. The predicted amino acid sequences of productive clones were used to derive the mean CDR3 Kyte-Doolittle hydropathy. The R hclust function was used to hierarchically cluster scaled V gene usage with Manhattan distance and complete linkage. To assess clone sharing by CDR3 amino acid sequence, 12 repertoires per group were resampled over 100 rounds. Repertoires were searched for roughly 70 published EBV-specific and about 250 published CMV-specific TCRbeta sequences. Analysis left out a couple of CVID samples that produced under 10,000 sequences, so 35 to 50 CVID repertoires remained. TCRdb took over this immuneACCESS table, retaining in-frame rearrangements with V and J assigned. Such tables are incomplete; in checked studies, under half of the missing clones stem from an unresolved V gene, and the remainder is unexplained. Clonal size and the V and J genes are those of that table, whereas D and trimming came from the DNA. With 2,500 to 3,000 clones recorded, this sample contains no clone counted only once. The top ten constitute more than 9.5% of the sample.

In its sample, this clone comes out as medium-sized (0.01 to 0.1%). Its target antigen remains unknown. The read comes to an end 3 residues before the CDR3 does, leaving the germline J gene to fill in the end. Diagnosis of CVID followed standard criteria, namely serum IgG, IgA and/or IgM below the normal range together with specific antibody deficiency. There were about 42 subjects in the CVID group (roughly 15 female and around 29 male), ranging in age from roughly 8 to 65 years, with a mean age of 40. Most of the CVID patients and most of the healthy controls were of Caucasian heritage. All CVID subjects had received replacement immunoglobulin therapy for at least one year at the time of study participation. At the time of blood collection, no CVID subject was ill or was being treated with immunomodulatory or immunosuppressive medication. Heparinized peripheral whole blood samples of about 5 to 8.5 ml were collected from each donor. Genomic DNA from adults with common variable immune deficiency (CVID) and from healthy adult controls was used for sequencing of TCRbeta CDR3 repertoires. To isolate peripheral blood mononuclear cells, diluted blood was subjected to density centrifugation over Hypaque 1077 or Ficoll-Paque. Genomic DNA was extracted from unsorted mononuclear cells by Qiagen column purification or by a centrifugation-based method.

The chain is assembled from TRBV6-1 and TRBJ1-2; TRBD1 is a weak D gene call, 6 bases matching. This receptor was obtained from a human donor with common variable immunodeficiency. Sequencing was done on a sample of peripheral blood mononuclear cells. Incomplete CDR3 DNA: TGTGCCAGCAGTGAAGGGACAGCGAACTATGGC. It codes for CASSEGTANYG. The entire CDR3 protein is CASSEGTANYGYTF.